Shown below are 23 T cell receptor beta chains from a single sample sequenced in a study of beta chain features in type 1 diabetes. General study points: The study found moderately but significantly shorter TCRB CDR3s in all four CD4+ subsets of Type 1 diabetes patients.

Expressed TCRB transcripts were sequenced because the isolated RNA had all been reverse transcribed beforehand. Assay: immunoSEQ multiplex PCR; the TCRdb copy retains only in-frame clones and omits some. The data hold a few hundred thousand clones, with roughly a tenth observed a single time. No antigen has been assigned to these receptors. What was sequenced was naive CD4+ T cells from blood. These receptors originate from a man between 25 and 39 years old with type 1 diabetes.

This clone has more than one count but fewer than ten. The chain employs TRBV4-1 and TRBJ1-4; TRBD1 might be the D (5 bases). The CDR3 has 14 amino acids. The ends were cut back, 6 bases at V and 3 bases at J, with 11 bases in the middle. Germline V gene sequence: CDR1 MGHRA, CDR2 YSYEKL. CDR3 sequence: CASRRGTANEKLFF. CDR3 DNA: TGCGCCAGCAGAAGGGGCACAGCTAATGAAAAACTGTTTTTT.

The chain has TRBV28 and TRBJ1-5; TRBD1 matches at 10 bases. The junction had 8 bases not matched to a gene; V was cut back by 3 bases and J by 6 bases. There are 16 residues in the CDR3. Germline V gives CDR1 MDHEN, CDR2 SYDVKM. The CDR3 reads CASSFVGDRGGQPQHF. CDR3 in DNA: TGTGCCAGCAGTTTCGTAGGGGACAGGGGTGGTCAGCCCCAGCATTTT. Based on the CDR3 plus reference TRBV28 and TRBJ1-5, the full variable domain is DVKVTQSSRYLVKRTGEKVFLECVQDMDHENMFWYRQDPGLGLRLIYFSYDVKMKEKGDIPEGYSVSREKKERFSLILESASTNQTSMYLCASSFVGDRGGQPQHFGDGTRLSIL.

The CDR3 protein is CATPQSSRGNTGELFF. DNA of the CDR3: TGTGCCACCCCTCAGAGTTCGCGGGGGAACACCGGGGAGCTGTTTTTT. The rearrangement uses TRBV7-9 and TRBJ2-2; tentatively, D is TRBD2 (6 bases). This CDR3 comprises 16 residues. Trimming removed 10 bases from V and 1 base from J, with 19 bases in between. Germline loops: CDR1 SEHNR, CDR2 FQNEAQ (reference sequence).

The table lists this clone with a few counts. The V and J genes are TRBV5-6 and TRBJ2-5; 7 nucleotides match TRBD1. The CDR3 contains 13 residues. V was pared by 3 bases and J by 2 bases, with 1 base of the junction left unmatched. The germline V gene has CDR1 SGHDT and CDR2 YYEEEE. The CDR3 coding sequence is TGTGCCAGCAGCTGGACAGGTCAAGAGACCCAGTACTTC. It encodes CASSWTGQETQYF.

The chain carries TRBV6-5 and TRBJ2-7; 10 bases align to TRBD2. The germline V gene encodes CDR1 MNHEY and CDR2 SVGAGI. The CDR3 spans 11 residues. The ends lost 8 bases at V and 13 bases at J; junction bases unmatched: 8. The CDR3 DNA sequence: TGTGCCAGCGGGAAAGCGGGGGGGAGCTACTTC. Amino acids: CASGKAGGSYF.

The V and J genes are TRBV7-9 and TRBJ2-1, with D tentatively TRBD1 (7 bases). V lost 4 bases and J lost 5, with 18 bases in between. CDR3 length: 16 residues. Germline values: CDR1 SEHNR, CDR2 FQNEAQ (reference sequence). CDR3 nucleotides: TGTGCCAGCAGCTACCTCGGCCAGGGGGGTCACAATGAGCAGTTCTTC. It encodes CASSYLGQGGHNEQFF.

The CDR3 nucleotides read TGTGCCAGCAGTTTACCCCGGACAGGGGATTCACCCCTCCACTTT. Its protein is CASSLPRTGDSPLHF. The chain uses TRBV28 and TRBJ1-6; 9 nucleotides align to TRBD1. This CDR3 region has 15 residues. CDR1 MDHEN and CDR2 SYDVKM come from the germline V gene. Germline trimming cut 2 bases from V and 8 bases from J; bases unmatched to any gene: 4.

The rearrangement uses TRBV6-5 and TRBJ1-2; D unclear. Trimming took off 2 bases at V and 2 bases at J, with 9 bases between the two ends. CDR3 length equals 14 residues. Germline V gene data show CDR1 as MNHEY and CDR2 as SVGAGI. For the CDR3, the DNA is TGTGCCAGCAGTTACCGAGGGAGAAACTATGGCTACACCTTC. It codes for CASSYRGRNYGYTF.

This rearrangement joins TRBV4-2 to TRBJ2-7; no firm D call. The CDR3 is made up of 14 amino acids. Trimming took off 1 base at V and 3 bases at J, with 10 bases between the two ends. CDR1 is LGHNA and CDR2 is YNFKEQ in the germline V gene. The CDR3 DNA is TGTGCCAGCAGCCAAGGGCTAGAAGACTACGAGCAGTACTTC. Protein product: CASSQGLEDYEQYF.

This clone was seen only a few times. Other nucleotide sequences from this sample produce the same CDR3. This chain uses TRBV20-1 with TRBJ1-1; D not resolved. Trimming removed 6 bases from V and 8 bases from J, with 10 bases in between. This CDR3 has 10 residues. Germline V gene sequence: CDR1 DFQATT, CDR2 SNEGSKA (reference sequence). The DNA of the CDR3 is TGCAGTGCCTCGAGAGGGGAAGCTTTCTTT. Protein sequence: CSASRGEAFF.

Turning to this clone: Distinct nucleotide sequences in the sample also encode this CDR3. This rearrangement joins TRBV7-9 to TRBJ1-1, with D hard to call. Per the germline V gene, CDR1 is SEHNR and CDR2 is FQNEAQ (reference sequence). The CDR3 loop spans 11 amino acids. V was pared by 5 bases and J by 3 bases, with 4 bases between. CDR3 amino acids: CASSPYTEAFF. The DNA for the CDR3 is TGTGCCAGCAGCCCTTACACTGAAGCTTTCTTT.

Only a few counts were recorded for this clone. The chain employs TRBV6-1 and TRBJ1-2; D remains unclear. The CDR3 loop spans 14 amino acids. V was clipped by 7 bases and J by 8 bases, with 20 bases between them. Germline values: CDR1 MNHNS, CDR2 SASEGT. The CDR3 spells CASIITGIGSGYTF. CDR3 DNA sequence: TGTGCCAGCATTATAACTGGAATAGGTAGCGGCTACACCTTC.

This chain joins TRBV2 and TRBJ1-2; no firm D call. V lost 3 bases, J lost 1 base, and 12 bases lay in between. CDR3 length: 15 residues. Per germline, CDR1 SNHLY and CDR2 FYNNEI. The CDR3 bases are TGTGCCAGCAGTGATCCCGGAGGATATAACTATGGCTACACCTTC. Its protein product is CASSDPGGYNYGYTF.

This chain connects TRBV5-1 to TRBJ1-6, with 8 bases identical to TRBD1. V gave up 2 bases and J gave up 10 bases; unmatched junction bases: 8. This CDR3 is built from 15 residues. Germline values: CDR1 SGHRS, CDR2 YFSETQ. As DNA, the CDR3 is TGCGCCAGCAGCTTAAGGACAGGGCCGAAATCACCCCTCCACTTT. Translating gives CASSLRTGPKSPLHF.

DNA of the CDR3: TGTGCCAGCAGCAGGGACTACACAGATACGCAGTATTTT. Translated, it gives CASSRDYTDTQYF. This rearrangement joins TRBV6-6 to TRBJ2-3; TRBD2 matches at 7 bases. The germline CDR1 and CDR2 sequences are MNHNY and SVGAGI (reference sequence). This CDR3 contains 13 residues. V was clipped by 6 bases and J by 2 bases; unmatched bases: 2.

This clone was recorded a few times. The chain couples TRBV30 to TRBJ2-2; tentatively, D is TRBD2 (6 bases). The V gene's germline CDR1 is GTSNPN and CDR2 SVGIG (reference sequence). The V end lost 4 bases, the J end lost 6 bases, and 9 bases lay between the germline ends. The CDR3 loop spans 12 amino acids. CDR3 region: CAWTSASGELFF. The CDR3 coding sequence is TGTGCCTGGACTAGCGCGTCCGGGGAGCTGTTTTTT.

This clone was detected a few times. V and J are TRBV29-1 and TRBJ2-1, with TRBD2 matching over 13 bases. V dropped 6 bases and J dropped 6; count of bases not matched to a gene: 2. The CDR3 sequence is 13 residues long. Germline assignment: CDR1 SQVTM and CDR2 ANQGSEA. CDR3 protein: CSVGTSGANEQFF. In nucleotides, the CDR3 is TGCAGCGTAGGGACTAGCGGGGCCAATGAGCAGTTCTTC.

This clone appeared a few times. The rearrangement uses TRBV2 and TRBJ1-6, with D uncertain. V lost 6 bases and J 8 bases, leaving 8 bases between the germline ends. Germline lookup yields CDR1 SNHLY and CDR2 FYNNEI. This CDR3 is 12 amino acids long. For the CDR3, the DNA is TGTGCCAGCAGGGTGGGAGATTCACCCCTCCACTTT. This encodes CASRVGDSPLHF.

This clone was counted a few times. This chain connects TRBV7-9 to TRBJ2-1; weak D call: TRBD2 (6 bases). The V and J ends lost 3 bases and 5 bases respectively, with 11 bases between them. CDR3 length: 14 residues. Germline CDR1 reads SEHNR; CDR2 reads FQNEAQ (reference sequence). CDR3: CASSFLRGHNEQFF. CDR3 bases: TGTGCCAGCAGCTTCTTGCGGGGCCACAATGAGCAGTTCTTC.

About this clone: Other nucleotide sequences in the sample specify the same CDR3. The rearrangement links TRBV14 to TRBJ2-3; no reliable D call. Looked up from germline, CDR1 is SGHDN and CDR2 is FVKESK. Deletions cut 3 bases from V and 4 bases from J, with 2 bases between. The CDR3 length is 11 residues. The CDR3 DNA reads TGTGCCAGCAGCCACTCAGATACGCAGTATTTT. Encoded protein: CASSHSDTQYF.

In its sample, this clone was seen a few times. The rearrangement links TRBV6-6 to TRBJ2-7; 7 nucleotides match TRBD2. The CDR3 contains 14 residues. The J segment lost 0 bases and the V segment lost 6 bases, leaving 5 bases of the junction unmatched. Per the germline V gene, CDR1 is MNHNY and CDR2 is SVGAGI (reference sequence). CDR3: CASSWEGSSYEQYF. DNA for the CDR3: TGTGCCAGCAGCTGGGAGGGGAGCTCCTACGAGCAGTACTTC.

Only a few counts were recorded for this clone. This chain's CDR3 is CASSLGPDNEQFF. The CDR3 DNA is TGTGCCAGCAGCTTAGGTCCGGACAATGAGCAGTTCTTC. This sequence joins TRBV7-2 and TRBJ2-1, with no clear D. This CDR3 has 13 residues. Trimming stripped 1 base from V and 5 bases from J, with 6 bases between. CDR1 is SGHTA and CDR2 is FQGNSA in the germline V gene.

V usage is TRBV7-9 and J usage is TRBJ1-2; D might be TRBD1 (5 bases). The ends were cut back, 5 bases at V and 1 base at J, with 14 bases in the middle. Germline V CDR1 and CDR2: SEHNR, FQNEAQ (reference sequence). This CDR3 has 15 residues. The CDR3 spells CASSREGGGNYGYTF. The CDR3 nucleotides read TGTGCCAGCAGCCGCGAGGGCGGGGGTAACTATGGCTACACCTTC. Drawing the rest from reference TRBV7-9 and TRBJ1-2, the complete variable domain is DTGVSQNPRHKITKRGQNVTFRCDPISEHNRLYWYRQTLGQGPEFLTYFQNEAQLEKSRLLSDRFSAERPKGSFSTLEIQRTEQGDSAMYLCASSREGGGNYGYTFGSGTRLTVV.